This T cell receptor (beta chain) was found in a study of neurological immune-mediated disorders. The sorted libraries involved the use of approximately 930,000 CD4+ or CD8+ T cells. The cDNA came from 5'RACE, which used 10-nucleotide random UMIs. MiXCR, run by TCRdb on the 5' RACE reads, gives a single entry per CDR3 protein. Found here are around 55,000 distinct CDR3 sequences, 4% of them singletons; the top ten hold roughly 2%. The CDR3 spans 15 residues. V lost 1 base, J lost 7 bases, and 7 bases stayed unmatched. Germline lookup yields CDR1 SEHNR and CDR2 FQNEAQ (reference sequence). There are many counts of this clonotype.

This sequence joins TRBV7-9 and TRBJ1-2; 9 nucleotides align to TRBD1. This receptor was identified in a woman aged 40-49 years with multiple sclerosis. The sequencing sample was made of CD4+ T cells from blood. The CDR3 reads CASSLVSTGGGGYTF. The CDR3 nucleotides are TGTGCCAGCAGCTTAGTATCGACAGGGGGAGGTGGCTACACCTTC.